The present entry profiles one TCR beta chain with its context. Its antigen is not known. The data were taken from a study of T cell repertoires in ileal Crohn's disease. Study results and limitations: Compared with non-smokers, active smokers at surgery showed more clonal expansions. Within the first postoperative year, endoscopy came at median roughly 7.3 months.

Only in-frame clones appear in the TCRdb table, and some are missing; sequencing was by immunoSEQ multiplex PCR. This table holds roughly 5,300 clones, about 77% found once. Noted time point: neoterminal ileum biopsy at postoperative endoscopy, about 6 months after surgery. The receptor was derived from an adult with Crohn's disease. The specimen sequenced was ileal tissue.

Here the CDR3 DNA reads TGCGCCAGCAGCCGTGGGGACTCCTACGAGCAGTACTTC. Translated: CASSRGDSYEQYF. The chain combines TRBV5-1 with TRBJ2-7; D gene uncertain. V was cut by 4 bases and J by 0 bases, with 8 bases left in between. The V gene's germline CDR1 is SGHRS and CDR2 YFSETQ. This CDR3 comprises 13 residues.